The present TCR beta chain was sequenced within a study of tumor-infiltrating lymphocytes in primary liver carcinoma. General study points: Significantly larger top-250-clone fractions were found in tumors than in blood (p = 0.039).

A word on this clonotype: The antigen remains undetermined.

Germline DNA was also extracted, and blood RNA derived from unsorted whole blood. Collected before surgery were four milliliters of peripheral blood. TCR beta cDNA came from roughly 0.45 ug total RNA, primed with a constant-region primer. Nested multiplex PCR, run for three rounds with slightly modified ARM-PCR, yielded TCR beta libraries. TCRdb independently ran MiXCR on the multiplex PCR reads; one entry per CDR3 protein. Counted here are approximately 330,000 distinct CDR3 sequences, approximately 65% occurring once; the ten biggest clones make up 6.5%. The source of this sequence is a man aged 40-55 years with primary liver carcinoma and hepatitis B virus infection. The sample was peripheral blood.

CDR3 residues: CASSLHVATDTQYF. The DNA for the CDR3 is TGCGCCAGCAGCTTACATGTAGCGACAGATACGCAGTATTTT. The rearrangement joins TRBV5-1 to TRBJ2-3, with D possibly TRBD2 on 5 matching bases. The germline gives CDR1 SGHRS, CDR2 YFSETQ. The V end was cut by 2 bases, the J end by 3 bases, with 10 bases between. The CDR3 extends over 14 amino acids.